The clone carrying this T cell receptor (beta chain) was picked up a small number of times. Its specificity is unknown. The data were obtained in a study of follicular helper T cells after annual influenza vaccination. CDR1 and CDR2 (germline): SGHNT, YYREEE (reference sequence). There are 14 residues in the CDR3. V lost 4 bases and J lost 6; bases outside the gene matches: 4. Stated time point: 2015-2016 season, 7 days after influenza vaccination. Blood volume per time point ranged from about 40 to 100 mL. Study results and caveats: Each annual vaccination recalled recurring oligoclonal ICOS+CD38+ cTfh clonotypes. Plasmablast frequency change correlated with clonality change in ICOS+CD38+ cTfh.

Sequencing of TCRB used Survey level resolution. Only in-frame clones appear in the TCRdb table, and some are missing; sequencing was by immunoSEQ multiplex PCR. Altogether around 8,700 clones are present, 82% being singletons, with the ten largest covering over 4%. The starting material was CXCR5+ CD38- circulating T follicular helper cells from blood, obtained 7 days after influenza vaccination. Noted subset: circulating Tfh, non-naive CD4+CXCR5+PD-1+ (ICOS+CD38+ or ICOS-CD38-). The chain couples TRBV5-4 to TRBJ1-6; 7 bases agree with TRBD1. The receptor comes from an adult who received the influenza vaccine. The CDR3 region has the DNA TGTGCCAGCAGCGTAGACAGGGCTAATTCACCCCTCCACTTT. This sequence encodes CASSVDRANSPLHF.